This T cell receptor beta chain was captured by sequencing in a study of shared T cell receptors in the human thymus. The table came from immunoSEQ multiplex PCR; TCRdb's copy has only in-frame clones and leaves some out. The sample shows about 660,000 clones, about 90% of them seen only once. The CDR3 runs to 17 residues. Per germline, CDR1 LGHNA and CDR2 YNFKEQ. The V and J ends lost 0 bases and 0 bases, in that order; junction bases with no gene match: 6. These data were likewise used in another study, on human thymus T cells.

The sample was thymocytes. The TCR sequence derives from a boy under two years old with a congenital heart defect. J is TRBJ1-2 and V is TRBV4-2; 8 bases agree with TRBD1. CDR3 in DNA: TGTGCCAGCAGCCAAGATCGCCAACAGGGGGCTAACTATGGCTACACCTTC. Amino acid sequence: CASSQDRQQGANYGYTF.